Presented here are 20 T cell receptor beta chains from one specimen sequenced in a study of early T cells in non-severe SARS-CoV-2 infection. MiXCR, run by TCRdb on the 5' RACE reads, gives a single entry per CDR3 protein. The sample holds some 96,000 distinct CDR3 sequences, approximately 13% seen once. Source material: whole blood. These receptors came from an adult who was a healthcare worker with PCR-confirmed SARS-CoV-2 infection or an uninfected control (not recorded which).

Many counts were recorded for this clonotype. The rearrangement joins TRBV29-1 to TRBJ2-2, with D tentatively TRBD1 or TRBD2 (5 bases each). Germline V gene lookup returns CDR1 SQVTM and CDR2 ANQGSEA. This CDR3 is 15 amino acids long. Deletions cut 4 bases from V and 0 bases from J, with 12 bases between. The CDR3 sequence is CSVGGYRANTGELFF. The CDR3 nucleotides are TGCAGCGTTGGGGGGTACCGGGCGAACACCGGGGAGCTGTTTTTT.

This chain joins TRBV10-3 and TRBJ1-1; D is perhaps TRBD1 (6 bases). V lost 6 bases and J 0 bases, leaving 14 bases between the germline ends. The CDR3 has 15 amino acids. Germline CDR1 and CDR2: ENHRY and SYGVKD. This CDR3 is CAIRLDSTMNTEAFF. The CDR3 nucleotides are TGTGCCATCAGATTGGACAGCACAATGAACACTGAAGCTTTCTTT.

This clonotype was seen many times. The V and J genes are TRBV4-3 and TRBJ1-6; no firm D call. There are 16 residues in the CDR3. Germline V lookup: CDR1 LGHNA, CDR2 YSLEER. V was clipped by 0 bases and J by 3 bases, with 9 bases between them. The CDR3, as DNA: TGCGCCAGCAGCCAAGATGTAACCAGCTATAATTCACCCCTCCACTTT. This codes for CASSQDVTSYNSPLHF.

Many counts were recorded for this clonotype. The V and J genes are TRBV10-3 and TRBJ1-6; unclear D gene. The length of the CDR3 is 13 residues. V was pared by 1 base and J by 9 bases, with 7 bases between. The germline CDR1 and CDR2 sequences are ENHRY and SYGVKD. CDR3 in DNA: TGTGCCATCAGTGAGTGGGCGAGTTCACCCCTCCACTTT. It codes for CAISEWASSPLHF.

This clonotype occurred a few times. The chain has TRBV24-1 and TRBJ2-1; possible D gene TRBD1, 5 bases. CDR1 and CDR2 from the germline V gene are KGHDR and SFDVKD. The V end lost 0 bases, the J end lost 1 base, and 12 bases lay between the germline ends. This CDR3 contains 17 residues. CDR3 region: CATSDLEPGNSYNEQFF. In nucleotides, the CDR3 is TGTGCCACCAGTGATTTGGAGCCAGGGAATTCCTACAATGAGCAGTTCTTC.

This chain links TRBV7-9 with TRBJ2-3; 7 bases fit TRBD1. This CDR3 has 14 amino acids. In germline, CDR1 is SEHNR, CDR2 FQNEAQ (reference sequence). Unmatched junction bases numbered 3, after V lost 4 bases and J lost 2 bases. This chain's CDR3 is CASSSGQVTDTQYF. The CDR3 DNA reads TGTGCCAGCAGCTCAGGACAGGTCACAGATACGCAGTATTTT.

This clonotype showed up many times. This rearrangement joins TRBV4-3 to TRBJ2-1; D not certain. Trimming cost V 0 bases and J 6 bases, with 12 bases left between them. The CDR3 covers 15 residues. CDR1 and CDR2 (germline): LGHNA, YSLEER. The CDR3 reads CASSQDRTLSNEQFF. CDR3 in DNA: TGCGCCAGCAGCCAAGACAGGACCCTTTCCAATGAGCAGTTCTTC.

A remark on this clonotype: A much larger clone sits a single nucleotide away, making a read error possible. Because it lacks the conserved phenylalanine or tryptophan at the end, this CDR3 is likely a read error. The genes are TRBV7-3 and TRBJ1-1; the match to TRBD1 covers 7 bases. CDR1 is SGHTA and CDR2 is FQGTGA in the germline V gene. This CDR3 region has 15 residues. V lost 3 bases and J lost 4; bases outside the gene matches: 8. DNA of the CDR3: TGTGCCAGCAGCTTGACGGGACAGTTCGGCACTGAAGCTTTCTCT. Translated, it gives CASSLTGQFGTEAFS.

The rearrangement uses TRBV29-1 and TRBJ2-5, with D tentatively TRBD2 (5 bases). Between the trimmed V and J ends, which lost 7 bases and 1 base, there was a span of 7 bases. CDR3 length: 11 residues. Germline assignment: CDR1 SQVTM and CDR2 ANQGSEA. In nucleotides, the CDR3 is TGCAGCGACCGGGGCCAAGAGACCCAGTACTTC. It is translated as CSDRGQETQYF.

This clonotype has just a few counts. CDR3 in amino acids: CASSQAPGQGSSGELFF. Written as DNA, the CDR3 is TGCGCCAGCAGCCAAGCGCCGGGACAGGGGAGTTCCGGGGAGCTGTTTTTT. This chain uses TRBV5-1 with TRBJ2-2, with 10 bases fitting TRBD1. Per the germline V gene, CDR1 is SGHRS and CDR2 is YFSETQ. This CDR3 region has 17 residues. Trimming at V came to 4 bases and at J to 6 bases, leaving 12 bases not matched to a gene.

This clonotype was seen repeatedly, ten times or more. The J gene is TRBJ1-4, the V gene TRBV7-9, with no clear D. The CDR3 is 12 residues long. In germline, CDR1 is SEHNR, CDR2 FQNEAQ (reference sequence). Trimming stripped 5 bases from V and 3 bases from J, with 4 bases between. The CDR3 loop is CASSRSNEKLFF. The CDR3 nucleotides are TGTGCCAGCAGCCGGTCTAATGAAAAACTGTTTTTT.

This clonotype was seen a few times. J is TRBJ2-1 and V is TRBV20-1; possible D gene TRBD2, 5 bases. This CDR3 is 15 amino acids long. Trimming left V 6 bases short and J 9 bases short, with 24 bases between. From germline, CDR1 is DFQATT and CDR2 SNEGSKA (reference sequence). In DNA, the CDR3 is TGCAGTGCCCCCCGACGGGCGGGTGACGTGGGTGAGCAGTTCTTC. As protein: CSAPRRAGDVGEQFF.

This clonotype was seen many times. The chain recombines TRBV7-8 with TRBJ2-2, with 12 bases fitting TRBD2. CDR1 is SGHVS and CDR2 is FQNEAQ in the germline V gene. With V trimmed by 7 bases and J by 5 bases, 17 bases remained unmatched. The CDR3 is 19 residues long. The CDR3 sequence: CASNPPMRTSGARTGELFF. The CDR3 region has the DNA TGTGCCAGCAACCCTCCCATGCGGACTAGCGGGGCCCGGACCGGGGAGCTGTTTTTT.

This clonotype was picked up many times. The chain recombines TRBV19 with TRBJ2-7; D not certain. The CDR3 loop spans 15 amino acids. Germline CDR1 LNHDA, CDR2 SQIVND (reference sequence). V gave up 1 base and J gave up 0 bases, with 10 bases separating them. The CDR3 region has the DNA TGTGCCAGTAGTATAGGTCCCGACGGCTCCTACGAGCAGTACTTC. This encodes CASSIGPDGSYEQYF.

The chain combines TRBV28 with TRBJ1-6, with 8 bases identical to TRBD1. J gave up 7 bases and V 5 bases, and 7 bases lay outside the gene matches. The CDR3 length is 15 residues. From germline, CDR1 is MDHEN and CDR2 SYDVKM. CDR3 loop: CASSTPGTGNSPLHF. CDR3 sequence (DNA): TGTGCCAGCAGTACCCCCGGGACAGGCAATTCACCCCTCCACTTT.

This clonotype was found many times. The chain couples TRBV20-1 to TRBJ2-1; 7 nucleotides line up with TRBD1. The germline V gene encodes CDR1 DFQATT and CDR2 SNEGSKA (reference sequence). The J segment lost 6 bases and the V segment lost 3 bases, leaving 8 bases of the junction unmatched. The CDR3 totals 14 residues. CDR3 in amino acids: CSASRGQEGNEQFF. CDR3 nucleotide sequence: TGCAGTGCTAGTAGAGGACAGGAAGGCAATGAGCAGTTCTTC.

This clonotype occurred many times. The chain employs TRBV6-5 and TRBJ2-7, with TRBD1 identical over 10 bases. Unmatched junction bases numbered 9, after V lost 3 bases and J lost 7 bases. The CDR3 covers 15 residues. Germline CDR1 is MNHEY and CDR2 is SVGAGI. The DNA of the CDR3 is TGTGCCAGCAGTTATGCCGGGACAGGGGAGCATGAGCAGTACTTC. Translating gives CASSYAGTGEHEQYF.

This clonotype has a count of ten or more. The chain has TRBV11-2 and TRBJ1-3; D remains unclear. This CDR3 comprises 13 residues. V was cut by 5 bases and J by 4 bases, with 9 bases left in between. Germline loops: CDR1 SGHAT, CDR2 FQNNGV. The CDR3 bases are TGTGCCAGCAGCCCACCCGTGGGAAACACCATATATTTT. The encoded protein is CASSPPVGNTIYF.

Many counts were recorded for this clonotype. The V call is TRBV5-6, the J call TRBJ1-2; D not certain. Germline V gene lookup returns CDR1 SGHDT and CDR2 YYEEEE. The CDR3 runs 15 residues. The ends were cut back, 4 bases at V and 2 bases at J, with 15 bases in the middle. CDR3 in DNA: TGTGCCAGCAGCCGACTCCCCGGTCCAAACTATGGCTACACCTTC. It specifies CASSRLPGPNYGYTF.

This clonotype was picked up a small number of times. The J gene is TRBJ2-7, the V gene TRBV7-8; weak D call: TRBD1 (6 bases). V was shortened by 2 bases and J by 0 bases, with 11 bases between the two germline ends. The V gene's germline CDR1 is SGHVS and CDR2 FQNEAQ. This CDR3 comprises 15 residues. The DNA of the CDR3 is TGTGCCAGCAGCTTAAATCCGGACAGCTCCTACGAGCAGTACTTC. Residues: CASSLNPDSSYEQYF. The whole variable domain, remainder taken from reference TRBV7-8 and TRBJ2-7, is GAGVSQSPRYKVAKRGQDVALRCDPISGHVSLFWYQQALGQGPEFLTYFQNEAQLDKSGLPSDRFFAERPEGSVSTLKIQRTQQEDSAVYLCASSLNPDSSYEQYFGPGTRLTVT.